The 29 T cell receptor beta chains presented below share a single source sample, sequenced in a study of T cell repertoires in cytomegalovirus infection. Antigens for these TCRs are unknown. Via MiXCR, TCRdb re-called the reads, giving one row per CDR3 protein. The data contain fewer than 1,000,000 distinct CDR3 sequences, 31% of them singletons. The sequences come from cultured CD8+ T cells from PBMCs, collected from culture after CMV antigen stimulation. These receptors all come from a human donor in good health (CMV status not recorded). Some clones in this sample may be carry-over from other donors' samples.

The V and J genes are TRBV15 and TRBJ2-7, with 9 nucleotides matching TRBD2. The V gene end was trimmed by 5 bases and the J gene end by 7 bases; junction bases not matched to a gene: 6. CDR1 is LNHNV, CDR2 YYDKDF, per germline (reference sequence). The CDR3 length is 13 residues. CDR3 sequence (DNA): TGTGCCACCAGCGAAGGACTAGCGAAAGAGCAGTACGTC. Translating gives CATSEGLAKEQYV.

Here the CDR3 DNA reads TGTGCCAGCAGCCAAGGACTACCATCGCACAATGAGCAGTTCTTC. Translation gives CASSQGLPSHNEQFF. The chain has TRBV27 and TRBJ2-1; D perhaps matches TRBD2 (6 bases). The CDR3 totals 15 residues. Between the trimmed V and J ends, which lost 6 bases and 5 bases, there was a span of 17 bases. The germline CDR1 and CDR2 sequences are MNHEY and SMNVEV (reference sequence).

This clonotype was observed at least ten times. This chain uses TRBV7-9 with TRBJ2-3, with a possible D match to TRBD2 (5 bases). Germline CDR1 SEHNR, CDR2 FQNEAQ (reference sequence). The CDR3 length is 16 residues. V lost 3 bases to trimming and J lost 0 bases, with 13 bases between them. CDR3 loop: CASSFFLATSTDTQYF. CDR3 nucleotides: TGTGCCAGCAGCTTTTTTCTAGCAACAAGCACAGATACGCAGTATTTT.

This clonotype was observed a handful of times. V usage is TRBV12-3 or TRBV12-4 and J usage is TRBJ2-3; the match to TRBD2 covers 7 bases. This CDR3 comprises 14 residues. Trimming removed 9 bases from V and 2 bases from J; junction bases left unmatched: 8. The CDR3: CASLAAPVTDTQYF. CDR3 nucleotide sequence: TGTGCCAGTCTAGCGGCCCCAGTCACAGATACGCAGTATTTT.

This clonotype showed up just a few times. J is TRBJ2-3 and V is TRBV5-1; tentatively, D is TRBD2 (7 bases). Between the trimmed V and J ends, which lost 0 bases and 4 bases, there was a span of 12 bases. The CDR3 length is 15 residues. Germline assignment: CDR1 SGHRS and CDR2 YFSETQ. The DNA of the CDR3 is TGCGCCAGCAGCTTGGCGGAGGGGGGGCCAGATACGCAGTATTTT. Translation: CASSLAEGGPDTQYF. The complete variable domain, with remaining parts taken from reference TRBV5-1 and TRBJ2-3, reads KAGVTQTPRYLIKTRGQQVTLSCSPISGHRSVSWYQQTPGQGLQFLFEYFSETQRNKGNFPGRFSGRQFSNSRSEMNVSTLELGDSALYLCASSLAEGGPDTQYFGPGTRLTVL.

This clonotype has just a few counts. V gene TRBV29-1 combines with J gene TRBJ1-1; perhaps TRBD1 as D (5 bases). The CDR3 loop spans 14 amino acids. Trimming cost V 0 bases and J 4 bases, with 12 bases left between them. Germline assignment: CDR1 SQVTM and CDR2 ANQGSEA. CDR3 sequence: CSVEEGGGVTEAFF. The DNA of the CDR3 is TGCAGCGTTGAAGAGGGCGGGGGAGTCACTGAAGCTTTCTTT.

The CDR3 DNA sequence: TGTGCCAGCAGCGGGACTAGTGGCGGGGGCAGCACCGGGGAGCTGTTTTTT. Its protein is CASSGTSGGGSTGELFF. The chain links TRBV7-9 to TRBJ2-2, with 8 bases fitting TRBD2. After removal of 5 bases from V and 4 bases from J, the junction contained 12 bases not matched to a gene. The CDR3 covers 17 residues. Germline CDR1 reads SEHNR; CDR2 reads FQNEAQ (reference sequence).

The chain uses TRBV10-3 and TRBJ2-3; D is undetermined. This CDR3 has 13 residues. Germline V gene lookup returns CDR1 ENHRY and CDR2 SYGVKD. The V end was cut by 4 bases, the J end by 5 bases, with 10 bases between. CDR3 residues: CAISGFGEDTQYF. Written as DNA, the CDR3 is TGTGCCATCAGTGGTTTTGGGGAAGATACGCAGTATTTT.

This clonotype has ten or more counts. The chain employs TRBV7-2 and TRBJ1-2, with D possibly matching TRBD1 (5 bases). The CDR3 totals 14 residues. V gave up 3 bases and J gave up 2 bases, with 10 bases separating them. The germline V gene encodes CDR1 SGHTA and CDR2 FQGNSA. The CDR3 coding sequence is TGTGCCAGCAGCTTGGGACTAGGGAACTATGGCTACACCTTC. Encoded protein: CASSLGLGNYGYTF. The full variable domain, its missing parts supplied by reference TRBV7-2 and TRBJ1-2, is GAGVSQSPSNKVTEKGKDVELRCDPISGHTALYWYRQSLGQGLEFLIYFQGNSAPDKSGLPSDRFSAERTGGSVSTLTIQRTQQEDSAVYLCASSLGLGNYGYTFGSGTRLTVV.

The V call is TRBV13, the J call TRBJ2-2; 10 positions agree with TRBD1. Unmatched junction bases numbered 5, after V lost 4 bases and J lost 3 bases. The CDR3 sequence is 16 residues long. Germline lookup yields CDR1 PRHDT and CDR2 FYEKMQ (reference sequence). The CDR3 DNA reads TGTGCCAGCAGCTCGACAGGGGGCGTAGACACCGGGGAGCTGTTTTTT. The encoded protein is CASSSTGGVDTGELFF.

This clonotype was counted between two and nine times. The rearrangement uses TRBV12-3 or TRBV12-4 and TRBJ2-7; weak D call: TRBD2 (6 bases). CDR3 length: 12 amino acids. V was trimmed by 6 bases and J by 5 bases, leaving 11 bases between them. The CDR3 DNA follows: TGTGCCAGCAGCCCGGGGAGGCACGAGCAGTACTTC. It is translated as CASSPGRHEQYF.

V is TRBV6-5 and J is TRBJ1-1, with a possible D match to TRBD1 (6 bases). CDR1 MNHEY and CDR2 SVGAGI come from the germline V gene. The CDR3 loop spans 15 amino acids. Between the trimmed V and J ends, which lost 5 bases and 3 bases, there was a span of 16 bases. The CDR3 sequence is CASSAHRVEDTEAFF. CDR3 sequence (DNA): TGTGCCAGCAGTGCCCACAGGGTGGAGGACACTGAAGCTTTCTTT.

V gene TRBV4-3 combines with J gene TRBJ1-5; D possibly corresponds to TRBD1 (6 bases). The V gene's germline CDR1 is LGHNA and CDR2 YSLEER. Deletions cut 0 bases from V and 5 bases from J, with 17 bases between. The CDR3 has 17 amino acids. Here the CDR3 reads CASSQDWGGEGYQPQHF. The CDR3 DNA reads as TGCGCCAGCAGCCAAGATTGGGGGGGCGAAGGGTATCAGCCCCAGCATTTT.

With respect to this clonotype: The final CDR3 position lacks the conserved phenylalanine or tryptophan, pointing to a likely read error. Because the CDR3's place on the DNA is in doubt, the DNA is left out and the CDR3 is given as listed by TCRdb. This chain joins TRBV24-1 and TRBJ1-2; whether TRBD1, the table's D call, matches the DNA was not checked. Germline V gene data show CDR1 as KGHDR and CDR2 as SFDVKD. The CDR3 is 13 residues long, ends included. This CDR3 reads CATSDLRRMPLRT.

This clonotype came up a few times. The chain carries TRBV28 and TRBJ2-7; D not resolved. Trimming took 3 bases from V and 1 from J, leaving 16 bases between them. The CDR3 extends over 16 amino acids. Germline V gene lookup returns CDR1 MDHEN and CDR2 SYDVKM. This CDR3 reads CASSFPPSALSYEQYV. The CDR3 DNA reads as TGTGCCAGCAGTTTCCCCCCCAGTGCTTTGTCCTACGAGCAGTACGTC.

The CDR3 bases are TGTGCCAGCAGTCGGACGGCTACTCAAGGGGGGAGTGAAAAACTGTTTTTT. Translated, it gives CASSRTATQGGSEKLFF. This chain uses TRBV13 with TRBJ1-4; weak D call: TRBD1 (6 bases). The V end lost 6 bases, the J end lost 7 bases, and 24 bases lay between the germline ends. CDR3 length: 17 amino acids. The V gene's germline CDR1 is PRHDT and CDR2 FYEKMQ (reference sequence).

This clonotype was observed a few times. This chain uses TRBV7-6 with TRBJ2-7; TRBD2 agrees at 8 bases. V shed 4 bases, J shed 5 bases, and the junction held 1 base outside the gene matches. The CDR3 consists of 12 residues. Looked up from germline, CDR1 is SGHVS and CDR2 is FNYEAQ. This chain's CDR3 is CASSSGGHEQYV. CDR3 in DNA: TGTGCCAGCAGCTCGGGGGGGCACGAGCAGTACGTC.

The rearrangement joins TRBV24-1 to TRBJ2-5; D may be TRBD2 (7 bases). Between the trimmed V and J ends, which lost 3 bases and 0 bases, there was a span of 16 bases. Germline V gene lookup returns CDR1 KGHDR and CDR2 SFDVKD. The CDR3 is 17 amino acids. The CDR3 DNA is TGTGCCACCAGTGATGGCCGGGGGGCGTCTTACCAAGAGACCCAGTACTTC. Translated: CATSDGRGASYQETQYF.

This clonotype has at least ten counts. V and J are TRBV6-1 and TRBJ1-6; a possible D gene is TRBD1 (6 bases). The germline CDR1 and CDR2 sequences are MNHNS and SASEGT. V was clipped by 5 bases and J by 11 bases, with 19 bases between them. The CDR3 covers 15 residues. The CDR3, as DNA: TGTGCCAGCAGTTGGGGGGGCGACCTTTCCGCACCCCTCCACTTT. Residues: CASSWGGDLSAPLHF.

This clonotype was recorded a few times. The V gene is TRBV7-6, the J gene TRBJ2-2; unclear D gene. Germline V lookup: CDR1 SGHVS, CDR2 FNYEAQ. The CDR3 runs to 16 residues. Trimming cost V 5 bases and J 4 bases, with 17 bases left between them. The CDR3 loop is CASSPPLVGSTGELFF. The CDR3 region has the DNA TGTGCCAGCAGCCCGCCTTTGGTAGGGTCCACCGGGGAGCTGTTTTTT.

At least ten counts were recorded for this clonotype. The rearrangement joins TRBV12-3 or TRBV12-4 to TRBJ2-7; TRBD2 matches at 11 bases. Losses at the gene ends were 5 bases for V and 3 bases for J; bases not matched to a gene: 6. This CDR3 is built from 15 residues. The CDR3 region has the DNA TGTGCCAGCAGTCCGACTAGCGGGGTATTCTACGAGCAGTACGTC. Amino acids: CASSPTSGVFYEQYV.

This clonotype was counted between two and nine times. The chain is built from TRBV7-9 and TRBJ2-1, with 8 bases aligning to TRBD2. CDR3 size: 14 residues. V trimming: 8 bases; J trimming: 7 bases; junction bases outside the gene matches: 10. Germline CDR1 reads SEHNR; CDR2 reads FQNEAQ (reference sequence). The chain's CDR3 is CASLGSGGPNEQFF. The DNA of the CDR3 is TGTGCCAGCCTCGGGTCGGGGGGGCCTAATGAGCAGTTCTTC.

This clonotype was detected a few times. The genes are TRBV7-9 and TRBJ1-2; maybe TRBD1 (5 bases). V lost 3 bases, J lost 8 bases, and 13 bases lay in between. The CDR3 consists of 13 residues. The germline gives CDR1 SEHNR, CDR2 FQNEAQ (reference sequence). CDR3 amino acids: CASSFFGDDGYTF. The DNA for the CDR3 is TGTGCCAGCAGCTTTTTCGGGGACGACGGCTACACCTTC. The full variable domain, with the rest looked up from reference TRBV7-9 and TRBJ1-2, is DTGVSQNPRHKITKRGQNVTFRCDPISEHNRLYWYRQTLGQGPEFLTYFQNEAQLEKSRLLSDRFSAERPKGSFSTLEIQRTEQGDSAMYLCASSFFGDDGYTFGSGTRLTVV.

The chain is built from TRBV6-2 or TRBV6-3 and TRBJ1-4, with D uncertain. Germline values: CDR1 MNHEY, CDR2 SVGEGT. The CDR3 runs 11 residues. V dropped 6 bases and J dropped 8 bases, with 7 bases sitting between them. The CDR3, as DNA: TGTGCCAGCAGGGTTCGAGAAAAACTGTTTTTT. As protein: CASRVREKLFF.

V is TRBV20-1 and J is TRBJ2-2; either TRBD1 or TRBD2 may supply D (6 bases each). CDR3 length equals 13 residues. Germline CDR1 is DFQATT and CDR2 is SNEGSKA (reference sequence). V dropped 6 bases and J dropped 1 base, with 9 bases sitting between them. The CDR3 coding sequence is TGCAGTGCAAGGGGGGAGAACACCGGGGAGCTGTTTTTT. Translating gives CSARGENTGELFF.

This clonotype was counted many times. The genes are TRBV7-2 and TRBJ2-3; 9 bases agree with TRBD2. Germline values: CDR1 SGHTA, CDR2 FQGNSA. The CDR3 extends over 15 amino acids. Losses at the gene ends were 2 bases for V and 6 bases for J; bases not matched to a gene: 6. CDR3 region: CASSLTRGGRDTQYF. DNA of the CDR3: TGTGCCAGCAGCTTAACGCGGGGGGGCAGGGATACGCAGTATTTT.

The chain employs TRBV27 and TRBJ2-1; TRBD1 matches at 8 bases. The J segment lost 6 bases and the V segment lost 8 bases, leaving 6 bases of the junction unmatched. This CDR3 is built from 13 residues. Germline V CDR1 and CDR2: MNHEY, SMNVEV (reference sequence). The CDR3 spells CASLTQGGNEQFF. The CDR3 DNA reads TGTGCCAGCCTTACACAGGGGGGCAATGAGCAGTTCTTC.

The rearrangement joins TRBV6-5 to TRBJ1-3, with D possibly TRBD1 on 6 matching bases. Trimming stripped 9 bases from V and 4 bases from J, with 16 bases between. This CDR3 comprises 14 residues. Germline loops: CDR1 MNHEY, CDR2 SVGAGI. The CDR3 loop reads CARRGPKDGNTIYF. In DNA form, the CDR3 reads TGTGCCAGACGGGGGCCAAAAGACGGAAACACCATATATTTT.

In this sample, this clonotype turned up a few times. The chain employs TRBV19 and TRBJ2-7; D unresolved. V lost 8 bases and J 3 bases, leaving 8 bases between the germline ends. This CDR3 comprises 11 residues. From germline, CDR1 is LNHDA and CDR2 SQIVND (reference sequence). The CDR3 DNA follows: TGTGCCAGTGGTAGTTTCTACGAGCAGTACTTC. It yields the protein CASGSFYEQYF.